A selection of T cell receptor beta chains follows, all from one sample in a study of cytomegalovirus exposure and HLA in healthy donors. This table comes from immunoSEQ multiplex PCR, and its TCRdb copy is limited to in-frame clones, with some not included. The table has hundreds of thousands of clones, about 90% seen once. The sequenced sample consisted of PBMCs. Receptor source: a woman under 30 in good health and CMV-seronegative. Each CDR3 is given with its conserved first and last residue. D genes are given only for firm matches. Not all rows give a size; the values are once, few, many and, for expanded clones, a class.

clone size	J gene	D gene	V gene	CDR3 length	CDR3 DNA	CDR3 protein
NA	TRBJ2-2	TRBD2	TRBV9	16	TGTGCCAGCACCCAGACTAGCGCGATGAACACCGGGGAGCTGTTTTTT	CASTQTSAMNTGELFF
NA	TRBJ2-7	NA	TRBV6-5	15	TGTGCCAGCAGTTACTCGAGCGCAGCTTCCTACGAGCAGTACTTC	CASSYSSAASYEQYF
once	TRBJ1-1	NA	TRBV7-9	14	TGTGCCAGCAGCTCAGGGCAACGACACACTGAAGCTTTCTTT	CASSSGQRHTEAFF
once	TRBJ2-7	NA	TRBV6-5	13	TGTGCCAGCAGTTTGTATCAGGGAGGAGAGCAGTACTTC	CASSLYQGGEQYF
NA	TRBJ1-4	NA	TRBV5-4	16	TGTGCCAGCAGCTTCAAGGGGAGGGGAGCTAATGAAAAACTGTTTTTT	CASSFKGRGANEKLFF
NA	TRBJ1-6	TRBD1	TRBV6-5	15	TGTGCCAGCAGCTTACAGGGGGCGCAGGGTTCACCCCTCCACTTT	CASSLQGAQGSPLHF
NA	TRBJ1-6	NA	TRBV27	16	TGTGCCAGCAGTTTAGCCCCCCAGGGAATGAATTCACCCCTCCACTTT	CASSLAPQGMNSPLHF
NA	TRBJ2-7	NA	TRBV5-1	13	TGCGCCAGCAGCCCGGCCCAGGGGCGCGAGCAGTACTTC	CASSPAQGREQYF
NA	TRBJ2-7	TRBD1	TRBV27	14	TGTGCCAGCAGTTTGAAGGGGGCAGGTCGCGAGCAGTACTTC	CASSLKGAGREQYF
few	TRBJ2-5	NA	TRBV7-7	15	TGTGCCAGCAGCCAATCGGCCGCAGGCCAAGAGACCCAGTACTTC	CASSQSAAGQETQYF
NA	TRBJ1-4	NA	TRBV2	15	TGTGCCAGTAGACAAAAGACAGTTACTAATGAAAAACTGTTTTTT	CASRQKTVTNEKLFF
NA	TRBJ1-3	TRBD1	TRBV4-1	19	TGCGCCAGCAGCCATACACTTGACAGGGCCGCCTCTCTAGGAAACACCATATATTTT	CASSHTLDRAASLGNTIYF
NA	TRBJ2-3	NA	TRBV7-9	14	TGTGCCAGCAGCCCCCGAGGGAGCACAGATACGCAGTATTTT	CASSPRGSTDTQYF
NA	TRBJ2-7	TRBD1	TRBV12-5	13	TGTGCTAGTGGTGGACAGGGTATCAACGAGCAGTACTTC	CASGGQGINEQYF
NA	TRBJ1-3	NA	TRBV4-1	15	TGCGCCAGCAGCCAACTTCGGGGGGTTGGAAACACCATATATTTT	CASSQLRGVGNTIYF
NA	TRBJ2-7	NA	TRBV25-1	14	TGTGCCAGCAGTGAATCTAGGGGGTCCTACGAGCAGTACTTC	CASSESRGSYEQYF
NA	TRBJ2-6	NA	TRBV7-8	18	TGTGCCAGCAGCTTTACCTCGGGGACACTCTCTGGGGCCAACGTCCTGACTTTC	CASSFTSGTLSGANVLTF
NA	TRBJ2-7	TRBD1	TRBV18	14	TGTGCCAGCCGTTCCGGGACAGGCGGATACGAGCAGTACTTC	CASRSGTGGYEQYF
NA	TRBJ1-3	NA	TRBV9	14	TGTGCCAGCAGCGTAGTTTCGTCTGGAAACACCATATATTTT	CASSVVSSGNTIYF
NA	TRBJ2-2	NA	TRBV5-6	14	TGTGCCAGCAGCTTGGACTCTTACACCGGGGAGCTGTTTTTT	CASSLDSYTGELFF
NA	TRBJ2-2	NA	TRBV27	14	TGTGCCAGCAGTCCCCGACAGTACACCGGGGAGCTGTTTTTT	CASSPRQYTGELFF
NA	TRBJ1-1	NA	TRBV7-9	18	TGTTCCAGCAGCTTAGGCGGGGGGATCGGCCGGCTGAACACTGAAGCTTTCTTT	CSSSLGGGIGRLNTEAFF
NA	TRBJ2-3	NA	TRBV13	13	TGTGCCAGCAGCTTACGGTGGCGGGATACGCAGTATTTT	CASSLRWRDTQYF
NA	TRBJ1-2	NA	TRBV30	14	TGTGCCTGGAGTGTACAGGCCCCGACCCTTGGCTACACCTTC	CAWSVQAPTLGYTF
NA	TRBJ1-6	NA	TRBV9	19	TGTGCCAGCAGCTTACGTACCCCGGTAGCAAGCTCCTATAATTCACCCCTCCACTTT	CASSLRTPVASSYNSPLHF
once	TRBJ1-2	TRBD1	TRBV9	17	TGTGCCAGCAGCGTAGGTCTGGACAGGGGGCGTCGCGATGGCTACACCTTC	CASSVGLDRGRRDGYTF
NA	TRBJ2-7	TRBD1	TRBV27	16	TGTGCCAGCAGGGCCGGGACAGGGATCTTAATCGACGAGCAGTACTTC	CASRAGTGILIDEQYF
NA	TRBJ1-6	NA	TRBV30	12	TGTGCCTGGACGAGGGTTGGCTCACCCCTCCACTTT	CAWTRVGSPLHF
NA	TRBJ2-5	TRBD2	TRBV19	18	TGTGCCAGTAGTCTGGGAACTAAGGGGGGACTAGCGGGGGAGACCCAGTACTTC	CASSLGTKGGLAGETQYF
NA	TRBJ2-1	TRBD2	TRBV7-9	13	TGTGCCAGCAGCGTTCTAGCGGGGGTTGAGCAGTTCTTC	CASSVLAGVEQFF
NA	TRBJ1-2	TRBD1	TRBV10-1	13	TGCGCCAGCAGTGAAGGACAGGGCTATGGCTACACCTTC	CASSEGQGYGYTF
NA	TRBJ1-2	NA	TRBV25-1	13	TGTGCCAGCAGTAGGGGGTTGGCCTATGGCTACACCTTC	CASSRGLAYGYTF
NA	TRBJ1-1	NA	TRBV7-8	14	TGTGCCAGCAGCTTCAGGGAGGGAAACACTGAAGCTTTCTTT	CASSFREGNTEAFF
NA	TRBJ2-2	TRBD1	TRBV2	14	TGTGCCAGCACCGGGACAGGGGGCACCGGGGAGCTGTTTTTT	CASTGTGGTGELFF
NA	TRBJ2-7	NA	TRBV6-6	14	TGTGCCAGCAGGGCGCGGGACAGCCTCTACGAGCAGTACTTC	CASRARDSLYEQYF
NA	TRBJ2-7	NA	TRBV2	14	TGTGCCAGCATGAGGACACCGAGCTCCTACGAGCAGTACTTC	CASMRTPSSYEQYF
NA	TRBJ2-5	TRBD2	TRBV10-3	14	TGTGCCATCAGTGAGAATGCGGGAGGAGAGACCCAGTACTTC	CAISENAGGETQYF
NA	TRBJ1-1	NA	TRBV7-2	15	TGTGCCAGCAGCTTATTTAACATGAGGGACACTGAAGCTTTCTTT	CASSLFNMRDTEAFF
once	TRBJ1-2	TRBD1	TRBV9	18	TGTGCCAGCAGCACACCTACAGGGGGCGACCTAGGGAACTATGGCTACACCTTC	CASSTPTGGDLGNYGYTF
NA	TRBJ2-3	NA	TRBV5-6	15	TGTGCCAGCAGCCCCGTAGCCGGGGGTTGGGGTACGCAGTATTTT	CASSPVAGGWGTQYF
NA	TRBJ2-6	NA	TRBV4-1	16	TGCGCCAGCAGCCAAGGCTACTCGGGGGGGGCCAACGTCCTGACTTTC	CASSQGYSGGANVLTF
NA	TRBJ1-4	NA	TRBV9	14	TGTGCCAGCAGCGTTGGACACCAGAATGAAAAACTGTTTTTT	CASSVGHQNEKLFF
NA	TRBJ2-7	TRBD1	TRBV4-1	15	TGCGCCAGCAGCCTTCAGGACAGGCTAGACTACGAGCAGTACTTC	CASSLQDRLDYEQYF
NA	TRBJ2-1	NA	TRBV5-5	15	TGTGCCAGCAGCGTACTGTCGACTAGAAACAATGAGCAGTTCTTC	CASSVLSTRNNEQFF
NA	TRBJ2-3	NA	TRBV5-1	16	TGCGCCAGCAGCTTGGAAGGAGGACCTAGGACAGATACGCAGTATTTT	CASSLEGGPRTDTQYF
NA	TRBJ2-3	NA	TRBV9	12	TGTGCCAGCAGCCCAAGCACAGATACGCAGTATTTT	CASSPSTDTQYF
NA	TRBJ1-5	TRBD1	TRBV27	15	TGTGCCAGCAGTTCGGACAGGGGGTGGAATCAGCCCCAGCATTTT	CASSSDRGWNQPQHF
NA	TRBJ2-7	TRBD2	TRBV29-1	14	TGCAGCGTTGCCGGGGGGTACAGTCCCTACGAGCAGTACTTC	CSVAGGYSPYEQYF
NA	TRBJ1-6	NA	TRBV28	11	TGTGCCAGCAGAAAATATTCCCCCCTCCACTTT	CASRKYSPLHF
NA	TRBJ1-4	NA	TRBV4-1	12	TGCGCCAGCAACGGTCCAAATGAAAAACTGTTTTTT	CASNGPNEKLFF
once	TRBJ2-5	NA	TRBV7-9	14	TGTTCCAGCAGCCCCCAGGTGGGGGGAGAGACCCAGTACTTC	CSSSPQVGGETQYF